Sequencing of this TCR beta chain was carried out in a study of blood T cell repertoires in COVID-19. About the study: Samples came from the United States, Italy and Spain, spanning acute and convalescent COVID-19. PBMCs, B-cell-depleted T cells, or T cells were the source of the cDNA or gDNA that made up the material.

Clones were sequenced by immunoSEQ multiplex PCR, and TCRdb holds only the in-frame ones, with some missing. The table records about 260,000 clones, 80% to 90% of them present only once. The CDR3 sequence is 14 residues long. Germline V gene data show CDR1 as SGHTA and CDR2 as FQGNSA. Trimming pared 3 bases from V and 8 bases from J, leaving 13 bases between. A Seattle source enrolled patients during active infection and followed them longitudinally. The source material was peripheral blood. The receptor comes from a woman in her 70s with COVID-19, enrolled during active disease. The chain combines TRBV7-2 with TRBJ1-4; a possible D gene is TRBD1 (6 bases). The CDR3: CASSFVQGREKLFF. For the CDR3, the DNA is TGTGCCAGCAGCTTCGTGCAGGGGAGAGAAAAACTGTTTTTT.